The TCR beta chain described here comes from a study of CD8+ T cells in alopecia areata (dated by TCRdb to 2016 to 2019). Some background on the complete study: The treated patients took part in an open-label pilot trial in which moderate-to-severe alopecia areata was treated with oral tofacitinib at 5 to 10 mg twice daily. To study T cell clonal expansion in alopecia areata, the researchers applied high-throughput TCRbeta sequencing to both the C3H/HeJ mouse model and human patients. For the treated patients, the SALT score, which quantifies what percentage of scalp surface area is affected, served as the measure of disease severity. Patients on tofacitinib were biopsied at baseline and after 4 and 24 weeks of treatment, and several of the patients also had a later scalp biopsy. Tofacitinib was given for 6 to 18 months, followed by 6 months of follow-up off drug to assess delayed response and recurrence. Scalp clonality was compared across normal scalp (n=4), patchy alopecia areata scalp (n=8), and alopecia totalis/universalis scalp (n=8). Scalp tissue and sorted CD4+ and CD8+ peripheral blood T cells from patchy and totalis/universalis alopecia areata patients and from healthy controls were covered by human TCRbeta sequencing. TCRbeta CDR3 regions were amplified by immunoSEQ multiplex PCR with 35 Vbeta forward and 13 Jbeta reverse primers. RNA was obtained with the PAXgene miRNA kit for fixed scalp, the miRNeasy kit for PBMCs, and the RNeasy kit for mouse skin.

A remark on this clone: The specificity of this receptor is unknown. There are no base qualities to consult, and no much larger clone falls within one base.

The treatment or condition tag for this specimen amounts to: oral pan-JAK inhibitor, 5-10 mg twice daily. Lesional scalp punch biopsies and peripheral blood were collected from alopecia areata patients. PBMCs were isolated by density centrifugation and stained for CD3, CD4 and CD8, after which CD4+ and CD8+ T cells were sorted on a FACSAria. General conclusions and limits of the study: With tofacitinib, both scalp clonality and the number of expanded CD8+ clones among the top 100 scalp clones went down significantly. Lesional scalp, especially in alopecia totalis/universalis, showed higher clonality and more expanded CD8+ clones than normal scalp, suggesting antigenic drive. Unlike mouse skin, where gammadelta T cells dominate, normal human skin contains resident alphabeta T cells that get sequenced too, which complicates analysis of the scalp TCR repertoire. TCR sequences shared between patients were less clear than in mice, possibly partly because of HLA diversity in the patient population. Many expanded lesional clones persisted in scalp and blood during tofacitinib treatment, which may partly explain relapse after stopping treatment. The treated cohort was small, with a single nonresponder, so links between baseline CD8+ expansion and response need larger studies.

The germline V gene gives CDR1 as SQVTM and CDR2 as ANQGSEA. Trimming removed 5 bases from V and 1 base from J; the gene matches leave 7 bases unexplained. From the cysteine up to the phenylalanine, the CDR3 has a length of 14 residues. Here the CDR3 DNA is all that survives: 42 bases in frame from base 1. Library preparation used the immunoSEQ multiplex PCR assay. RNA was extracted from all samples and reverse transcribed into cDNA, which served as template for TCR sequencing. First-strand cDNA was synthesized with SuperScript III using a 2:1 mix of oligo-dT and random hexamers. A synthetic immune receptor repertoire was used to measure amplification bias, and any remaining bias was corrected computationally. As for the authors' bioinformatics: After raw reads were preprocessed to remove errors, the CDR3 was defined following IMGT conventions as running from the conserved cysteine to phenylalanine. Clonality was computed as 1 minus the Shannon entropy, with the entropy normalized by log2 of the number of productive unique TCRs. Scalp TCRbeta sequences were cross-referenced with sorted blood CD4 and CD8 repertoires so that the CD4 or CD8 identity of scalp clones could be inferred. The source is immuneACCESS, and TCRdb retained only in-frame sequences with V and J called. Part of the clones is not carried over; for the studies checked, unresolved V genes explain less than half of this, and the remainder is unexplained. V, J and clone size reflect that table, while D and trimming were determined from the DNA. This sample holds some 150,000 clones; roughly 63% were observed only once. Of the sample, 16% falls within the top ten clones.

The rearranged segments are TRBV29-1 and TRBJ1-1; 7 bases in between match TRBD1. This TCR derives from a human donor with alopecia areata. This specimen consisted of CD4+ T cells sorted from blood, obtained at approximately week 56, from a patient treated with tofacitinib. This receptor carries the CDR3 CSVHRQGKNTEAFF. Read as DNA, the sequence is TGCAGCGTTCACCGACAGGGAAAGAACACTGAAGCTTTCTTT.